The rows below give T cell receptor beta chains drawn from one sample of a study of early T cells in non-severe SARS-CoV-2 infection. Via MiXCR, TCRdb re-called the 5' RACE reads, giving one row per CDR3 protein. The table lists some 67,000 distinct CDR3 sequences, roughly 10% of them singletons, with 15% to 19% in the top ten. The input for sequencing was whole blood, taken at baseline. These receptors were obtained from an adult who was a healthcare worker with PCR-confirmed SARS-CoV-2 infection or an uninfected control (not recorded which). Each CDR3 is given with its conserved first and last residue. A D gene is named only where the DNA matches it firmly. A row's size may be missing; if present it is once, few, many or a size class.

d_gene: TRBD2
j_gene: TRBJ2-3
v_gene: TRBV29-1
abundance: many
CDR3aa: CSVEAVAGVGTDTQYF
CDR3nt: TGCAGCGTTGAAGCAGTAGCGGGAGTGGGGACAGATACGCAGTATTTT

d_gene: NA
j_gene: TRBJ2-1
v_gene: TRBV5-1
abundance: many
CDR3aa: CASSSNLASYNEQFF
CDR3nt: TGCGCCAGCAGCTCAAACCTCGCCTCCTACAATGAGCAGTTCTTC

d_gene: NA
j_gene: TRBJ2-2
v_gene: TRBV5-6
abundance: NA
CDR3aa: CASSLPQGYSGELFF
CDR3nt: TGTGCCAGCAGCTTGCCCCAGGGTTATTCCGGGGAGCTGTTTTTT

d_gene: NA
j_gene: TRBJ1-2
v_gene: TRBV27
abundance: many
CDR3aa: CASRQDRLNYGYTF
CDR3nt: TGTGCCAGCAGACAGGACAGACTGAACTATGGCTACACCTTC

d_gene: NA
j_gene: TRBJ2-5
v_gene: TRBV7-9
abundance: many
CDR3aa: CASSSIDGPGTQYF
CDR3nt: TGTGCCAGCAGCTCGATAGACGGGCCTGGGACCCAGTACTTC

d_gene: TRBD2
j_gene: TRBJ2-3
v_gene: TRBV5-1
abundance: NA
CDR3aa: CASSRTSARTDTQYF
CDR3nt: TGCGCCAGCAGCAGGACTAGCGCAAGGACAGATACGCAGTATTTT

d_gene: TRBD2
j_gene: TRBJ2-7
v_gene: TRBV9
abundance: NA
CDR3aa: CASSPTGTSGMYEQYF
CDR3nt: TGTGCCAGCAGCCCCACCGGGACTAGCGGGATGTACGAGCAGTACTTC

d_gene: TRBD2
j_gene: TRBJ2-5
v_gene: TRBV5-1
abundance: many
CDR3aa: CASTQGSGRWQETQYF
CDR3nt: TGCGCCAGCACCCAAGGGAGCGGGAGATGGCAAGAGACCCAGTACTTC

d_gene: NA
j_gene: TRBJ2-1
v_gene: TRBV12-3/TRBV12-4
abundance: few
CDR3aa: CASSVYTGTRYNEQFF
CDR3nt: TGTGCCAGCAGTGTGTACACCGGGACGCGTTACAATGAGCAGTTCTTC

d_gene: NA
j_gene: TRBJ2-7
v_gene: TRBV20-1
abundance: many
CDR3aa: CSASGGAREQYF
CDR3nt: TGCAGTGCTAGTGGCGGGGCGCGTGAGCAGTACTTC

d_gene: TRBD1
j_gene: TRBJ1-2
v_gene: TRBV7-6
abundance: many
CDR3aa: CASSSDPGTGAYGYTF
CDR3nt: TGTGCCAGCAGCTCCGATCCCGGGACAGGTGCCTATGGCTACACCTTC

d_gene: NA
j_gene: TRBJ2-1
v_gene: TRBV27
abundance: NA
CDR3aa: CASQHFGSYNEQFF
CDR3nt: TGTGCCAGCCAGCACTTCGGCTCCTACAATGAGCAGTTCTTC

d_gene: NA
j_gene: TRBJ1-1
v_gene: TRBV29-1
abundance: many
CDR3aa: CSALSWAASNTEAFF
CDR3nt: TGCAGCGCCCTATCTTGGGCAGCCTCTAACACTGAAGCTTTCTTT

d_gene: TRBD1
j_gene: TRBJ1-5
v_gene: TRBV20-1
abundance: many
CDR3aa: CSASQGARSPQPQHF
CDR3nt: TGCAGTGCTTCTCAGGGGGCGCGGTCCCCTCAGCCCCAGCATTTT

d_gene: NA
j_gene: TRBJ1-3
v_gene: TRBV9
abundance: few
CDR3aa: CASSRDLPAAGNTIYF
CDR3nt: TGTGCCAGCAGCAGGGATCTACCGGCGGCAGGAAACACCATATATTTT

d_gene: NA
j_gene: TRBJ2-6
v_gene: TRBV7-9
abundance: many
CDR3aa: CASSGTIGANVLTF
CDR3nt: TGTGCCAGCAGCGGCACGATTGGGGCCAACGTCCTGACTTTC

d_gene: NA
j_gene: TRBJ2-7
v_gene: TRBV6-2/TRBV6-3
abundance: few
CDR3aa: CASSYSGPRYEQYF
CDR3nt: TGTGCCAGCAGTTACTCGGGACCGCGATACGAGCAGTACTTC

d_gene: NA
j_gene: TRBJ2-2
v_gene: TRBV3-2
abundance: NA
CDR3aa: CASSQDIKPSAGELFF
CDR3nt: TGTGCCAGCAGCCAAGATATAAAGCCTTCGGCCGGGGAGCTGTTTTTT

d_gene: TRBD2
j_gene: TRBJ2-1
v_gene: TRBV7-2
abundance: many
CDR3aa: CASSLAPGLYNEQFF
CDR3nt: TGTGCCAGCAGCCTAGCGCCGGGACTATACAATGAGCAGTTCTTC

d_gene: NA
j_gene: TRBJ2-5
v_gene: TRBV6-2/TRBV6-3
abundance: few
CDR3aa: CASGYGIVGVQETQYF
CDR3nt: TGTGCCAGCGGCTACGGGATAGTTGGGGTACAAGAGACCCAGTACTTC

d_gene: TRBD2
j_gene: TRBJ2-3
v_gene: TRBV7-9
abundance: many
CDR3aa: CASSLGLAGVGADTQYF
CDR3nt: TGTGCCAGCAGCTTAGGACTAGCGGGAGTAGGGGCAGATACGCAGTATTTT

d_gene: TRBD1
j_gene: TRBJ1-1
v_gene: TRBV29-1
abundance: many
CDR3aa: CSARQGSSTEAFF
CDR3nt: TGCAGCGCTAGACAGGGATCGAGCACTGAAGCTTTCTTT

d_gene: NA
j_gene: TRBJ2-1
v_gene: TRBV3-2
abundance: many
CDR3aa: CASSQGDRETNEQFF
CDR3nt: TGTGCCAGCAGCCAAGGGGACAGGGAGACCAATGAGCAGTTCTTC

d_gene: NA
j_gene: TRBJ1-6
v_gene: TRBV6-1
abundance: few
CDR3aa: CASSGRGGDNSPLHF
CDR3nt: TGTGCCAGCAGTGGCCGCGGGGGTGATAATTCACCCCTCCACTTT

d_gene: TRBD2
j_gene: TRBJ2-7
v_gene: TRBV7-2
abundance: many
CDR3aa: CASSLTSELEQYF
CDR3nt: TGTGCCAGCAGCCTGACTAGCGAGTTGGAGCAGTACTTC

d_gene: TRBD1
j_gene: TRBJ1-1
v_gene: TRBV4-1
abundance: few
CDR3aa: CASSPLDRVNTEAFF
CDR3nt: TGCGCCAGCAGCCCTCTGGACAGGGTGAACACTGAAGCTTTCTTT

d_gene: NA
j_gene: TRBJ1-2
v_gene: TRBV20-1
abundance: many
CDR3aa: CSVPTTSYGYTF
CDR3nt: TGCAGTGTCCCCACGACCTCCTATGGCTACACCTTC

d_gene: NA
j_gene: TRBJ1-1
v_gene: TRBV7-2
abundance: many
CDR3aa: CASSPFPGQNTEAFF
CDR3nt: TGTGCCAGCAGCCCCTTCCCGGGACAGAACACTGAAGCTTTCTTT